Listed below are T cell receptor beta chains from one sample, sequenced in a study of T cell responses to AZD1222 COVID-19 vaccine. Data came from immunoSEQ multiplex PCR; TCRdb stores just in-frame clones and leaves some out. The data contain around 140,000 clones, roughly 92% of them seen just once; the ten biggest clones take up about a tenth. The sequencing here drew on peripheral blood, taken 28 days after the second AZD1222 dose. Receptors originate from an adult who received the AZD1222 COVID-19 vaccine. CDR3s include the opening cysteine and the closing phenylalanine or tryptophan. A D gene is named only where the DNA matches it firmly. Size values are once, few and many counts, or a class for expanded clones, and some rows have none.

clone_size	d_call	v_call	j_call	cdr3_aa	cdr3_nt
-	TRBD1	TRBV4-2	TRBJ1-2	CASSPPQGQGGYGYTF	TGTGCCAGCAGCCCCCCGCAAGGACAGGGGGGGTATGGCTACACCTTC
-	-	TRBV28	TRBJ1-1	CASSSYRRTEAFF	TGTGCCAGCAGTTCCTACAGGAGAACTGAAGCTTTCTTT
-	TRBD2	TRBV19	TRBJ2-1	CASSTGPGLAGTYNEQFF	TGTGCCAGTAGTACCGGCCCGGGACTAGCGGGGACCTACAATGAGCAGTTCTTC
-	-	TRBV5-8	TRBJ2-7	CASSHQIRGYSYEQYF	TGTGCCAGCAGCCATCAAATCCGGGGATACTCCTACGAGCAGTACTTC
-	-	TRBV6-5	TRBJ1-2	CATQWGYGYTF	TGTGCCACACAATGGGGCTATGGCTACACCTTC
-	-	TRBV6-5	TRBJ1-5	CATSDGYSNQPQHF	TGTGCCACCTCGGACGGGTATAGCAATCAGCCCCAGCATTTT
-	-	TRBV24-1	TRBJ2-2	CATSHRTPGRLDTGELFF	TGTGCCACCAGCCATAGGACCCCGGGGCGCCTAGACACCGGGGAGCTGTTTTTT
-	TRBD1	TRBV4-3	TRBJ1-2	CASSQASGQGSHGYTF	TGCGCCAGCAGCCAAGCCTCCGGACAGGGGAGTCATGGCTACACCTTC
-	-	TRBV18	TRBJ1-2	CASSPPNGVDNYGYTF	TGTGCCAGCTCACCACCGAACGGGGTTGACAACTATGGCTACACCTTC
-	TRBD1	TRBV30	TRBJ1-5	CAWSAGQGIQPQHF	TGTGCCTGGAGTGCGGGACAGGGGATTCAGCCCCAGCATTTT
once	-	TRBV18	TRBJ1-1	CASSRDLGADTEAFF	TGTGCCAGCTCCCGGGACCTTGGAGCGGACACTGAAGCTTTCTTT
-	-	TRBV24-1	TRBJ1-1	CATSQNTGLGTEAFF	TGTGCCACCAGCCAAAATACAGGGTTAGGGACTGAAGCTTTCTTT
once	TRBD1	TRBV6-5	TRBJ2-7	CATRGQNYEQYF	TGTGCCACCAGGGGACAGAACTACGAGCAGTACTTC
-	-	TRBV7-9	TRBJ2-1	CAVGLFNEQFF	TGTGCCGTTGGGCTTTTCAATGAGCAGTTCTTC
-	-	TRBV21-1	TRBJ1-2	CASSTQPGGLNYGYTF	TGTGCCAGCAGCACACAACCGGGGGGGCTCAACTATGGCTACACCTTC
-	-	TRBV19	TRBJ1-5	CASSHVNSNQPQHF	TGTGCCAGTAGCCATGTCAATAGCAATCAGCCCCAGCATTTT
-	-	TRBV10-3	TRBJ2-1	CAIGRSSYNEQFF	TGTGCCATCGGGAGGAGCTCCTACAATGAGCAGTTCTTC
once	TRBD1	TRBV5-4	TRBJ1-1	CASSLPGQGMNTEAFF	TGTGCCAGCAGCCTTCCGGGACAGGGGATGAACACTGAAGCTTTCTTT
-	-	TRBV11-1	TRBJ1-1	CASSKGEWTEAFF	TGTGCCAGCAGTAAGGGGGAATGGACTGAAGCTTTCTTT
-	-	TRBV6-5	TRBJ1-2	CASKTGAHGYTF	TGTGCCAGCAAAACGGGGGCGCATGGCTACACCTTC
-	-	TRBV6-5	TRBJ1-4	CASRSSATNEKLFF	TGTGCCAGCAGGAGTTCTGCAACTAATGAAAAACTGTTTTTT
-	-	TRBV6-6	TRBJ1-3	CASSPWDLGLGNTIYF	TGTGCCAGCAGCCCATGGGACTTGGGGCTTGGAAACACCATATATTTT
-	TRBD2	TRBV15	TRBJ2-3	CATSRGPSGSGQDTQYF	TGTGCCACCAGCAGAGGTCCTAGCGGGAGTGGGCAGGATACGCAGTATTTT
-	-	TRBV7-8	TRBJ1-6	CASSSRSQINSPLHF	TGTGCCAGCAGCTCAAGATCACAGATTAATTCACCCCTCCACTTT
-	TRBD1	TRBV25-1	TRBJ1-1	CASSVHDRGAEAFF	TGTGCCAGCAGCGTACATGACAGGGGGGCTGAAGCTTTCTTT
once	-	TRBV5-1	TRBJ1-1	CASSLVGVAEAFF	TGCGCCAGCAGCTTGGTGGGGGTGGCTGAAGCTTTCTTT
few	TRBD1	TRBV28	TRBJ1-5	CASSGGQWDNQPQHF	TGTGCCAGCAGTGGGGGACAGTGGGACAATCAGCCCCAGCATTTT
-	TRBD2	TRBV18	TRBJ2-1	CASSPLSGSWNNEQFF	TGTGCCAGCTCACCACTTAGCGGGAGCTGGAACAATGAGCAGTTCTTC
-	-	TRBV18	TRBJ1-4	CASSPKTGRSEKLFF	TGTGCCAGCTCACCAAAAACAGGGCGGTCTGAAAAACTGTTTTTT
-	-	TRBV25-1	TRBJ1-1	CASSGQNTEAFF	TGTGCCAGCAGCGGGCAGAACACTGAAGCTTTCTTT
-	TRBD2	TRBV5-8	TRBJ2-7	CASSLFTGSAGGLREQYF	TGTGCCAGCAGCTTGTTTACGGGTTCGGCGGGAGGCTTGAGGGAGCAGTACTTC
-	TRBD1	TRBV19	TRBJ1-1	CASSIGRGLEAFF	TGTGCCAGTAGTATTGGCAGGGGGTTGGAAGCTTTCTTT
-	-	TRBV30	TRBJ1-3	CAWTRRSGNTIYF	TGTGCCTGGACACGGCGCTCTGGAAACACCATATATTTT
-	TRBD1	TRBV6-4	TRBJ1-2	CASSGQGQGAGGYTF	TGTGCCAGCAGTGGACAGGGACAGGGGGCAGGTGGCTACACCTTC
-	TRBD1	TRBV19	TRBJ1-5	CASSSRQGNQPQHF	TGTGCCAGTAGTTCAAGACAGGGTAATCAGCCCCAGCATTTT
-	-	TRBV28	TRBJ1-1	CASSRPYIRRENTEAFF	TGTGCCAGCAGCCGCCCCTACATTCGACGGGAGAACACTGAAGCTTTCTTT
-	TRBD2	TRBV28	TRBJ2-1	CASSLWGTSGRNEQFF	TGTGCCAGCAGTTTATGGGGGACTAGCGGGAGGAATGAGCAGTTCTTC
-	-	TRBV27	TRBJ1-2	CASSWDSTGYYYGYTF	TGTGCCAGCAGTTGGGACTCGACAGGATATTACTATGGCTACACCTTC
-	TRBD1	TRBV4-2	TRBJ1-5	CASSQDRPSNQPQHF	TGTGCCAGCAGCCAGGACAGGCCTTCCAATCAGCCCCAGCATTTT
once	-	TRBV15	TRBJ1-1	CATSRDIADTEAFF	TGTGCCACCAGCAGAGACATCGCGGACACTGAAGCTTTCTTT
-	-	TRBV19	TRBJ2-3	CASSIRVVGTDTQYF	TGTGCCAGTAGTATAAGGGTAGTTGGGACAGATACGCAGTATTTT
-	TRBD2	TRBV9	TRBJ2-1	CASTSTSFSSYNEQFF	TGTGCCAGCACCTCGACTAGCTTCAGCTCCTACAATGAGCAGTTCTTC
once	-	TRBV27	TRBJ1-4	CASGSIPTEKLFF	TGTGCCAGCGGCTCTATCCCCACTGAAAAACTGTTTTTT
-	-	TRBV9	TRBJ2-6	CASSARQSYLSGANVLTF	TGTGCCAGCAGCGCACGACAGAGCTATCTCTCTGGGGCCAACGTCCTGACTTTC
-	-	TRBV10-1	TRBJ2-3	CASSGQVVGDTQYF	TGCGCCAGCAGTGGACAGGTAGTTGGAGATACGCAGTATTTT
-	TRBD1	TRBV6-2/TRBV6-3	TRBJ2-1	CASSPTLNRGRSYNEQFF	TGTGCCAGCAGCCCTACCCTTAACAGGGGGAGATCCTACAATGAGCAGTTCTTC
-	-	TRBV5-1	TRBJ2-7	CASSLTLSSSGYEQYF	TGCGCCAGCAGCCTAACCCTCTCGTCCAGTGGCTACGAGCAGTACTTC
-	TRBD1	TRBV2	TRBJ1-2	CASDETGVEYGYTF	TGTGCCAGCGACGAGACAGGGGTCGAATATGGCTACACCTTC
-	-	TRBV29-1	TRBJ2-3	CSVHLLADTQYF	TGCAGCGTTCACTTATTAGCAGATACGCAGTATTTT
-	-	TRBV19	TRBJ1-2	CASSFTAFPLANYGYTF	TGTGCCAGTAGTTTCACAGCCTTCCCGTTAGCTAACTATGGCTACACCTTC
-	TRBD2	TRBV5-4	TRBJ2-3	CASHWREYEDTQYF	TGTGCCAGCCATTGGCGGGAGTATGAAGATACGCAGTATTTT
-	-	TRBV5-1	TRBJ1-1	CASSLVYTGNTEAFF	TGCGCCAGCAGCTTGGTGTACACAGGGAACACTGAAGCTTTCTTT
-	-	TRBV7-9	TRBJ2-1	CASSPGAGSYNEQFF	TGTGCCAGCAGCCCCGGGGCGGGGTCCTACAATGAGCAGTTCTTC
-	-	TRBV7-9	TRBJ1-1	CASSIERRGAFF	TGTGCCAGCAGTATCGAGCGGAGAGGGGCTTTCTTT
-	TRBD1	TRBV3-1/TRBV3-2	TRBJ1-1	CASSQDQGTGGAFF	TGTGCCAGCAGCCAAGATCAAGGGACAGGGGGAGCTTTCTTT
-	-	TRBV19	TRBJ1-2	CASLKGLGYGYTF	TGTGCCAGTCTAAAGGGACTGGGATATGGCTACACCTTC
-	-	TRBV3-1/TRBV3-2	TRBJ2-3	CASSQGGRLHTDTQYF	TGTGCCAGCAGCCAAGGGGGGCGGCTCCACACAGATACGCAGTATTTT
-	TRBD1	TRBV27	TRBJ1-6	CASSFTLPGQKNSPLHF	TGTGCCAGCAGTTTCACTTTACCGGGACAGAAGAATTCACCCCTCCACTTT
-	-	TRBV14	TRBJ1-2	CASSQGQGAYGYTF	TGTGCCAGCAGCCAAGGGCAAGGGGCCTATGGCTACACCTTC
-	-	TRBV24-1	TRBJ1-1	CATRQELNTEAFF	TGTGCCACCAGACAGGAACTGAACACTGAAGCTTTCTTT